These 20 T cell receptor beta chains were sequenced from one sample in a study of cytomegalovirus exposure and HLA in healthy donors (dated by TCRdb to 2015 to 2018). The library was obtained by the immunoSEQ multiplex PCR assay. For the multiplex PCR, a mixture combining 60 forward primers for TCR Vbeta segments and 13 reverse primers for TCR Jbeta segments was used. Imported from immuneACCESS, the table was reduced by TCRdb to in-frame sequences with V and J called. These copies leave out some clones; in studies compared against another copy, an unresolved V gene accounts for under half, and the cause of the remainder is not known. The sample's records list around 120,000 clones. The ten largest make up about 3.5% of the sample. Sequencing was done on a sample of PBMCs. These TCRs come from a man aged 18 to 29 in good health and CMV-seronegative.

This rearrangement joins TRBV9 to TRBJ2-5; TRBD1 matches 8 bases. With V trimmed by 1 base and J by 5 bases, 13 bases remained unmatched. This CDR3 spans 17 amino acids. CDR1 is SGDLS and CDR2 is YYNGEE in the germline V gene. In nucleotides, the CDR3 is TGTGCCAGCAGCGTATCAGGAGCAGGGGGCGCGGAGGAGACCCAGTACTTC. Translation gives CASSVSGAGGAEETQYF.

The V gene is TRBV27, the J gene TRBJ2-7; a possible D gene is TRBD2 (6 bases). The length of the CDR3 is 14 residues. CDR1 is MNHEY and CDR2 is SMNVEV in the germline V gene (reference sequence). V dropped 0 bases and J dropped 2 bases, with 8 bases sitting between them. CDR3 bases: TGTGCCAGCAGTTTATCGCGGGGCACCTACGAGCAGTACTTC. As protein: CASSLSRGTYEQYF.

CDR3 residues: CASSVVVAENTGELFF. CDR3 bases: TGCGCCAGCAGTGTAGTGGTAGCGGAAAACACCGGGGAGCTGTTTTTT. The genes are TRBV10-2 and TRBJ2-2; D might be TRBD2 (6 bases). V was cut by 4 bases and J by 2 bases, with 14 bases left in between. Germline CDR1 and CDR2: WSHSY and SAAADI. The CDR3 runs 16 residues.

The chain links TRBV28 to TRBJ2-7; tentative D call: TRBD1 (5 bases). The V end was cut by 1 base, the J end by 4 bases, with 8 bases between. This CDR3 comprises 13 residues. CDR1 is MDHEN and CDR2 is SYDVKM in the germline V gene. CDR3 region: CASSLLGLYEQYF. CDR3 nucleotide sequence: TGTGCCAGCAGTTTATTGGGGCTTTACGAGCAGTACTTC.

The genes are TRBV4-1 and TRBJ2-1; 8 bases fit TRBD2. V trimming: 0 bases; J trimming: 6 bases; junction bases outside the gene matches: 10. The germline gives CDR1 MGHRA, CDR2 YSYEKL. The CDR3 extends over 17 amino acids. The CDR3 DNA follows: TGCGCCAGCAGCCAAGATAATATCGGGGGGGGCCTCAATGAGCAGTTCTTC. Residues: CASSQDNIGGGLNEQFF.

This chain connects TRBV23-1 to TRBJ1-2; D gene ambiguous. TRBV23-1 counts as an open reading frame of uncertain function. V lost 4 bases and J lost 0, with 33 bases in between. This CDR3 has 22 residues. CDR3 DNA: TGCGCCAGCAGTCGGCGGGAAGCCTTGGACCGTTTATTTGAGATAGCTAACTATGGCTACACCTTC. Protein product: CASSRREALDRLFEIANYGYTF.

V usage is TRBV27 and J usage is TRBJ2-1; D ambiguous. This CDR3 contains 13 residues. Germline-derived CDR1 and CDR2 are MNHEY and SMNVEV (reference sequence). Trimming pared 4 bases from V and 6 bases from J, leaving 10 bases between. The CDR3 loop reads CASSYTDGNEQFF. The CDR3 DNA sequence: TGTGCCAGCAGTTACACCGATGGCAATGAGCAGTTCTTC.

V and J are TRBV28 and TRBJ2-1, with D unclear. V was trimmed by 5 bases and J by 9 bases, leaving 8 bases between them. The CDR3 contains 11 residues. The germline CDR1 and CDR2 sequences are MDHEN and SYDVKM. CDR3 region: CASSPGSEQFF. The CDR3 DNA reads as TGTGCCAGCAGTCCGGGTTCTGAGCAGTTCTTC.

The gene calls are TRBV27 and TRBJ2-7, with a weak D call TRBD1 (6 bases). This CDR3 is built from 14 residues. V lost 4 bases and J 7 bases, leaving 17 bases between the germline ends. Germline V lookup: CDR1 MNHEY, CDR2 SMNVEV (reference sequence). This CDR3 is CASSSGQSTVEQYF. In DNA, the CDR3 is TGTGCCAGCAGTTCCGGACAGAGTACCGTTGAGCAGTACTTC.

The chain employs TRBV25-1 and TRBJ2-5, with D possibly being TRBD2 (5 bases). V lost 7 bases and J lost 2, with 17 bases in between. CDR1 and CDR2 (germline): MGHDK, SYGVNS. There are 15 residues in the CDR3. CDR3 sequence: CASTPGSGLQETQYF. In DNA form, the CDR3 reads TGTGCCAGCACTCCCGGCAGCGGATTACAAGAGACCCAGTACTTC.

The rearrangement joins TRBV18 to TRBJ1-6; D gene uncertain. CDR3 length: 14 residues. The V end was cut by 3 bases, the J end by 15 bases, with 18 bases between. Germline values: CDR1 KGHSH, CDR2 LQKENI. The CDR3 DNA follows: TGTGCCAGCTCACCGGGAGGAAGAAAGACGCTCCTCCACTTT. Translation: CASSPGGRKTLLHF.

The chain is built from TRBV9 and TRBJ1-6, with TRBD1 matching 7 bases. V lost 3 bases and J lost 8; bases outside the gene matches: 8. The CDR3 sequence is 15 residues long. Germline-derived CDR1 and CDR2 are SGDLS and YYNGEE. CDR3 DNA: TGTGCCAGCAGCGCTACAGGGGTGAAGTATTCACCCCTCCACTTT. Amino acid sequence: CASSATGVKYSPLHF.

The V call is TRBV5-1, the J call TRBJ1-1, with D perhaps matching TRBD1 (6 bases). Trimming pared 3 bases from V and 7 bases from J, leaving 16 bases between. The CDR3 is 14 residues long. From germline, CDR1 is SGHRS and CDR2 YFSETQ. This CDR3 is CASSSSLDSYEAFF. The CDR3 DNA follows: TGCGCCAGCAGCTCATCCCTGGACAGCTATGAAGCTTTCTTT. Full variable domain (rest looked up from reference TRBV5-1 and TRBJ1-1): KAGVTQTPRYLIKTRGQQVTLSCSPISGHRSVSWYQQTPGQGLQFLFEYFSETQRNKGNFPGRFSGRQFSNSRSEMNVSTLELGDSALYLCASSSSLDSYEAFFGQGTRLTVV.

The CDR3 reads CASSQGQGGSGTEAFF. The DNA for the CDR3 is TGTGCCAGCTCACAGGGACAGGGAGGTTCGGGAACTGAAGCTTTCTTT. The chain carries TRBV18 and TRBJ1-1; 9 positions match TRBD1. The CDR3 is 16 amino acids. Looked up from germline, CDR1 is KGHSH and CDR2 is LQKENI. The trim removed 4 bases at V and 5 bases at J, leaving 11 bases unmatched.

CDR3 sequence (DNA): TGTGCCAGCAGCCTACGGGACAGGGGGCTGAGGACTGAAGCTTTCTTT. Translation gives CASSLRDRGLRTEAFF. V gene TRBV7-3 combines with J gene TRBJ1-1; 12 nucleotides line up with TRBD1. Trimming cost V 5 bases and J 5 bases; bases outside gene matches: 9. This CDR3 contains 16 residues. The germline gives CDR1 SGHTA, CDR2 FQGTGA.

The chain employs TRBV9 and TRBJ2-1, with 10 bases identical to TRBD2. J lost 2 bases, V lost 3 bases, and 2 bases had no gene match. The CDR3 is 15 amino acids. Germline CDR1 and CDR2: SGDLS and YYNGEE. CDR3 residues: CASSAGLAAYNEQFF. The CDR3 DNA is TGTGCCAGCAGCGCTGGACTAGCGGCCTACAATGAGCAGTTCTTC.

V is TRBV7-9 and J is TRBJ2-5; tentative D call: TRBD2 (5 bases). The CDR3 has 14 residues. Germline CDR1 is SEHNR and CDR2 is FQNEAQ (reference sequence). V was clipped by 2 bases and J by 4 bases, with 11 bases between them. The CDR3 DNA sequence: TGTGCCAGCAGCTTAACGAGGGATTTAGAGACCCAGTACTTC. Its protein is CASSLTRDLETQYF.

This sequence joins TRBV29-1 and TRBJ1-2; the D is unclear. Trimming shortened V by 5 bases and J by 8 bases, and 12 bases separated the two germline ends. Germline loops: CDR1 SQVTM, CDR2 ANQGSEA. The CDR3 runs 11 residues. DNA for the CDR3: TGCAGCGTTTGGGCTAACTTCGGCTACACCTTC. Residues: CSVWANFGYTF.

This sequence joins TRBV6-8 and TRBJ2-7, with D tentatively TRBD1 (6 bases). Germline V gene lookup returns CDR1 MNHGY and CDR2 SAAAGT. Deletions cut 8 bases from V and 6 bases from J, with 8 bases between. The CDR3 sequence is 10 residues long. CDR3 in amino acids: CASPGVEQYF. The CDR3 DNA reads TGTGCCAGCCCAGGGGTCGAGCAGTACTTC.

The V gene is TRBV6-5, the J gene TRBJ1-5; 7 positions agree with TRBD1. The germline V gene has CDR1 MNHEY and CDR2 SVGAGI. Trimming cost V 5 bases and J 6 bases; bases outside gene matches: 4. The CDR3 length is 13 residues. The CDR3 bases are TGTGCCAGCAGTGAGGACAGGTTTCAGCCCCAGCATTTT. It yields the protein CASSEDRFQPQHF.